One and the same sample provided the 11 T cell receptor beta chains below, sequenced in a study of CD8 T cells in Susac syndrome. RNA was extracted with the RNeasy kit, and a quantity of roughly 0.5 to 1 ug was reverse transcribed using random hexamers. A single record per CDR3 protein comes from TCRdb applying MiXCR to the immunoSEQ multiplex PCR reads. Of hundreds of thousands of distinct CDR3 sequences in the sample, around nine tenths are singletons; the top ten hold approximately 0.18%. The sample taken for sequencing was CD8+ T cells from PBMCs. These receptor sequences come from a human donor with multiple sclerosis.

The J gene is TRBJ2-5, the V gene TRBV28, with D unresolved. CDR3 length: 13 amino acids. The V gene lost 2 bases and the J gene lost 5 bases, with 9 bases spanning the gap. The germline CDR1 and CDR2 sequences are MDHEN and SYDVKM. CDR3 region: CASSLPLGETQYF. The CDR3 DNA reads TGTGCCAGCAGTTTACCTTTGGGGGAGACCCAGTACTTC.

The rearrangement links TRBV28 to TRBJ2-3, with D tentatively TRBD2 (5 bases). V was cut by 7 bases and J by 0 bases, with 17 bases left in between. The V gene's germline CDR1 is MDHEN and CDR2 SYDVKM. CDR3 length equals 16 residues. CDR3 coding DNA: TGTGCCAGCACCCCCGGTGGACTCTCTAGCACAGATACGCAGTATTTT. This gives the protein CASTPGGLSSTDTQYF.

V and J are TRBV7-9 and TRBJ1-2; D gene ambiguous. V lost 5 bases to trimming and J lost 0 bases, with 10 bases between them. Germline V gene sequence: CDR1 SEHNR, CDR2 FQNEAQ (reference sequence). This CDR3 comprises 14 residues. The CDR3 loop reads CASSPGRANYGYTF. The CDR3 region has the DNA TGTGCCAGCAGCCCCGGGAGGGCTAACTATGGCTACACCTTC.

The CDR3 coding sequence is TGTGCCAGCAGTGTACAGGGTAACATTCAGTACTTC. As protein: CASSVQGNIQYF. V gene TRBV27 combines with J gene TRBJ2-4; D is possibly TRBD1 (6 bases). Trimming took 5 bases from V and 7 from J, leaving 9 bases between them. CDR1 MNHEY and CDR2 SMNVEV come from the germline V gene (reference sequence). CDR3 size: 12 residues.

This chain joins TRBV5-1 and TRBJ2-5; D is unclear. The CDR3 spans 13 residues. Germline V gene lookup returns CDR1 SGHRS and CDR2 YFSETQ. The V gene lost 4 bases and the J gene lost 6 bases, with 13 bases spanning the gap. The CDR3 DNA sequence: TGCGCCAGCAGCGGTAGGCCAGCAAAGACCCAGTACTTC. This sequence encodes CASSGRPAKTQYF.

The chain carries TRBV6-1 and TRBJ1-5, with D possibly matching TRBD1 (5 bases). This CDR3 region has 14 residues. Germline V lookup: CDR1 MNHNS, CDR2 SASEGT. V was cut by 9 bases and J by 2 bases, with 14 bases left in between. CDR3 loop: CASTGGLGNQPQHF. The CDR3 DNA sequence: TGTGCCAGTACAGGAGGGTTAGGCAATCAGCCCCAGCATTTT.

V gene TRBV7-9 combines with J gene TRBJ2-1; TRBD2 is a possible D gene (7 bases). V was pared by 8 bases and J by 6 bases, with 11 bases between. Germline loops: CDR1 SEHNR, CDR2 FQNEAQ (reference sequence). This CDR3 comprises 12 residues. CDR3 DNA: TGTGCCAGCCACGGGGGGCCCAATGAGCAGTTCTTC. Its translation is CASHGGPNEQFF.

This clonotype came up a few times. The CDR3 DNA reads TGTGCCACAAGCCGGGACAGTGCCTCCTACGAGCAGTACTTC. Translated: CATSRDSASYEQYF. V is TRBV6-4 and J is TRBJ2-7; 7 bases fit TRBD1. Losses at the gene ends were 10 bases for V and 0 bases for J; bases not matched to a gene: 9. The CDR3 length is 14 residues. Germline V gives CDR1 MRHNA, CDR2 SNTAGT.

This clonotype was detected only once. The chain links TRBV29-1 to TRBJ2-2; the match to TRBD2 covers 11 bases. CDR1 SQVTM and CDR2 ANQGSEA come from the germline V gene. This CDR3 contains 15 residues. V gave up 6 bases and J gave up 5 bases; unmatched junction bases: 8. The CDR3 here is CSVNFGTSGTGELFF. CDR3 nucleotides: TGCAGCGTAAACTTTGGGACTAGCGGAACCGGGGAGCTGTTTTTT.

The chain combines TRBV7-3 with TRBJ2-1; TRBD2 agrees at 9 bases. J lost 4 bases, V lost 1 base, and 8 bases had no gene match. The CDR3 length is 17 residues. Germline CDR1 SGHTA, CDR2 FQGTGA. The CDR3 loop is CASSLIGGLAPYNEQFF. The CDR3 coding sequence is TGTGCCAGCAGCTTAATCGGGGGACTAGCACCATACAATGAGCAGTTCTTC.

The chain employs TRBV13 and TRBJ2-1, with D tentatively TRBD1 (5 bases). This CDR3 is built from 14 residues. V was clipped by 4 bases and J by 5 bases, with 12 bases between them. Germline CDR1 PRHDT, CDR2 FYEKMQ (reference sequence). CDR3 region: CASSSSTGNNEQFF. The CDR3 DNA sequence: TGTGCCAGCAGCTCCTCCACAGGAAACAATGAGCAGTTCTTC.